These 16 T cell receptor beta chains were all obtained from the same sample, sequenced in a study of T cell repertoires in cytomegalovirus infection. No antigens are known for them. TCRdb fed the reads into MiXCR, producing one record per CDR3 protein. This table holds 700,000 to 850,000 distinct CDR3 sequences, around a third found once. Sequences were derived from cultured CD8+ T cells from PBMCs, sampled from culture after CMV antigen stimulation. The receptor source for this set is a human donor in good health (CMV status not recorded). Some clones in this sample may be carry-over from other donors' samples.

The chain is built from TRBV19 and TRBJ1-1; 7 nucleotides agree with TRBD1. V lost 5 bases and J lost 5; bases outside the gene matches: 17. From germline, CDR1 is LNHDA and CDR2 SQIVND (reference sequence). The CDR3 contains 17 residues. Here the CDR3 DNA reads TGTGCCAGTAGTTCCCGGAAGACAGGGACTATAACGACTGAAGCTTTCTTT. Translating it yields CASSSRKTGTITTEAFF.

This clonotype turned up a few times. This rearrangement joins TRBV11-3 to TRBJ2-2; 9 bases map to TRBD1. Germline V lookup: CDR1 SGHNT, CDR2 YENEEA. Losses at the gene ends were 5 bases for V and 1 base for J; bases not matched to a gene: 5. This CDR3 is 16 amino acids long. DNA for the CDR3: TGTGCCAGCAGCCCAAACAGGGGGCGGAACACCGGGGAGCTGTTTTTT. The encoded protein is CASSPNRGRNTGELFF.

The CDR3 reads CASSPAGAVYEQYV. The CDR3 nucleotides read TGTGCCAGCAGCCCCGCGGGGGCGGTATACGAGCAGTACGTC. J is TRBJ2-7 and V is TRBV7-9; D might be TRBD2 (7 bases). The CDR3 covers 14 residues. Germline CDR1 and CDR2: SEHNR and FQNEAQ (reference sequence). Deletions cut 5 bases from V and 4 bases from J, with 15 bases between.

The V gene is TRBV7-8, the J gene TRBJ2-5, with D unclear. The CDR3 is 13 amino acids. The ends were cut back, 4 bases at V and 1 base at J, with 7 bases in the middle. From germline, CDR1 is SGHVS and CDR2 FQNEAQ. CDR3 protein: CASSSASQETQYF. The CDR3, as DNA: TGTGCCAGCAGCTCCGCGTCCCAAGAGACCCAGTACTTC.

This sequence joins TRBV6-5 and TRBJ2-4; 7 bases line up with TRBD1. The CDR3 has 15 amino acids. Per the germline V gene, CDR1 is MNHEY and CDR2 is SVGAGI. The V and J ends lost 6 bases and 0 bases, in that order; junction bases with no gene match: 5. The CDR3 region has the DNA TGTGCCAGCAGCCCCGGGACAGTAGCCAAAAACATTCAGTACTTC. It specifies CASSPGTVAKNIQYF.

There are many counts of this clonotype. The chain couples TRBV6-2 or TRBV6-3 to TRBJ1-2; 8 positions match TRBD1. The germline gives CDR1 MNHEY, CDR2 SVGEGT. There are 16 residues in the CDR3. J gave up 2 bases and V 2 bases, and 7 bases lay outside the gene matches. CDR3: CASSYMARQGNYGYTF. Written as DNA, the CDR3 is TGTGCCAGCAGTTACATGGCGAGACAGGGGAACTATGGCTACACCTTC.

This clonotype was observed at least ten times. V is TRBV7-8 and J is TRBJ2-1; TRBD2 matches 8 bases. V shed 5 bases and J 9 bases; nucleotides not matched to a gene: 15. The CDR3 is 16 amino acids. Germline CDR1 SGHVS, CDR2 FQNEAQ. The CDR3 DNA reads TGTGCCAGCAGCCCGGCAGCCCGGGGGGGGAGGGGTGAGCAGTTCTTC. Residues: CASSPAARGGRGEQFF.

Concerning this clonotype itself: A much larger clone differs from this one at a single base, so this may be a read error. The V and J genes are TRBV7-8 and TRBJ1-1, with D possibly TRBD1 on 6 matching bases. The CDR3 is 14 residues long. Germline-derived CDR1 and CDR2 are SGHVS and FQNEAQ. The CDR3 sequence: CVSTLGRGGTEAFF. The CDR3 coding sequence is TGTGTCAGCACCCTTGGGAGGGGGGGGACTGAAGCTTTCTTT.

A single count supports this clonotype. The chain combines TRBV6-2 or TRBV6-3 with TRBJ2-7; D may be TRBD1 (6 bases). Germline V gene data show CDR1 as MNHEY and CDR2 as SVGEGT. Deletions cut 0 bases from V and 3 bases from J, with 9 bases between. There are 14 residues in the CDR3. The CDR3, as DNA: TGTGCCAGCAGTTACTCTGACAGGAGCTACGAGCAGTACGTC. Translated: CASSYSDRSYEQYV.

CDR3: CASSRGAVEAFF. Here the CDR3 DNA reads TGTGCCAGCAGCCGCGGGGCTGTTGAAGCTTTCTTT. This rearrangement joins TRBV7-2 to TRBJ1-1, with D possibly TRBD1 on 5 matching bases. The V gene's germline CDR1 is SGHTA and CDR2 FQGNSA. This CDR3 spans 12 amino acids. V was cut by 5 bases and J by 7 bases, with 11 bases left in between.

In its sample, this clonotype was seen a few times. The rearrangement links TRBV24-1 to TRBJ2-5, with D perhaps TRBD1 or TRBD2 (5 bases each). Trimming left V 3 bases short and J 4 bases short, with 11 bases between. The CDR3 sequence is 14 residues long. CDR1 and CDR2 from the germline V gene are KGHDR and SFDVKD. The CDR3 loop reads CATSDLRDGETQYF. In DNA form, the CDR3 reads TGTGCCACCAGTGATCTCCGGGACGGAGAGACCCAGTACTTC.

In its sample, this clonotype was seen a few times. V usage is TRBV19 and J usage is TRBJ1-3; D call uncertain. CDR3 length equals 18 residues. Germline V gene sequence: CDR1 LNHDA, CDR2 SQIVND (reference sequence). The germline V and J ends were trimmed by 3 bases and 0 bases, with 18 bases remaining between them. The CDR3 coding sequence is TGTGCCAGTAGTATTAAAGCCCGAGTCTATCTCTCTGGAAACACCATATATTTT. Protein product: CASSIKARVYLSGNTIYF.

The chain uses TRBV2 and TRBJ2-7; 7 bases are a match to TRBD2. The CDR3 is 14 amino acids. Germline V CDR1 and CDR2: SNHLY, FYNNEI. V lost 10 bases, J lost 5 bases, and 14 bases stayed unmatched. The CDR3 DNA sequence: TGTGCCACCGGGGGGTTGGGAATAGACGACGAGCAGTACTTC. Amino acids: CATGGLGIDDEQYF. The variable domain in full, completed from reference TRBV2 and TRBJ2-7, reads EPEVTQTPSHQVTQMGQEVILRCVPISNHLYFYWYRQILGQKVEFLVSFYNNEISEKSEIFDDQFSVERPDGSNFTLKIRSTKLEDSAMYFCATGGLGIDDEQYFGPGTRLTVT.

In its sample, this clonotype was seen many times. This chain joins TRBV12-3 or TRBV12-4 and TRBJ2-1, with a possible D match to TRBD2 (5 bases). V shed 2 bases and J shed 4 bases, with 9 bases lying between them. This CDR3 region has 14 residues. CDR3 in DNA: TGTGCCAGCAGTTTATCGGACTTTTACAATGAGCAGTTCTTC. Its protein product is CASSLSDFYNEQFF.

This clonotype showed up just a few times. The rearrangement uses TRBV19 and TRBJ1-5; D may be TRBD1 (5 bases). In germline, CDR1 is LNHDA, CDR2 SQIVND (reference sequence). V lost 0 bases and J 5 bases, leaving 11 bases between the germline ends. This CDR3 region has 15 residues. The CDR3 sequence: CASSIDRVGDQPQHF. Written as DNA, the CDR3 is TGTGCCAGTAGTATAGATAGGGTAGGGGATCAGCCCCAGCATTTT.

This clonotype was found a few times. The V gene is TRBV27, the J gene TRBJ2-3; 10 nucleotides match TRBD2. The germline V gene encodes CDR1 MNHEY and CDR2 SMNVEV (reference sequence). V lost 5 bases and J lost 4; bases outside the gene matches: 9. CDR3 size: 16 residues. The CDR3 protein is CASSLPGLAGADTQYF. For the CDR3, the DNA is TGTGCCAGCAGTCTTCCGGGGCTAGCGGGAGCAGATACGCAGTATTTT.